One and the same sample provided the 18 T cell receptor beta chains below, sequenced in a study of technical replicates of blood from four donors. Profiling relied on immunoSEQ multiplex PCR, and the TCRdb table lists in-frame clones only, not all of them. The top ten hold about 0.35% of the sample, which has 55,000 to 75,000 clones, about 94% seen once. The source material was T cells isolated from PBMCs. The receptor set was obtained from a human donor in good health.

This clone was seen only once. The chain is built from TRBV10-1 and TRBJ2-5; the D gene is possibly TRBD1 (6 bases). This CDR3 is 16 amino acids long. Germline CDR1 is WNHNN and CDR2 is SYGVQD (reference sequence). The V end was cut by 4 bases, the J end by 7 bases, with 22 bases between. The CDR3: CASSGAGTPSTGTQYF. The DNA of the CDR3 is TGCGCCAGCAGTGGTGCCGGGACACCATCGACGGGGACCCAGTACTTC.

The CDR3 DNA reads TGTGCCAGCAGTGAAAGACTAGCGTTAAGGGCGGAGACCCAGTACTTC. Amino acids: CASSERLALRAETQYF. V and J are TRBV27 and TRBJ2-5; TRBD2 aligns across 8 bases. The CDR3 is 16 amino acids. The trim removed 5 bases at V and 5 bases at J, leaving 13 bases unmatched. The germline CDR1 and CDR2 sequences are MNHEY and SMNVEV (reference sequence).

The CDR3 loop reads CASSLGAGPQETQYF. The CDR3 DNA sequence: TGTGCCAGCAGCTTAGGCGCGGGACCTCAAGAGACCCAGTACTTC. The genes are TRBV7-9 and TRBJ2-5, with D maybe TRBD2 (6 bases). Looked up from germline, CDR1 is SEHNR and CDR2 is FQNEAQ (reference sequence). V dropped 1 base and J dropped 2 bases, with 11 bases sitting between them. CDR3 length equals 15 residues.

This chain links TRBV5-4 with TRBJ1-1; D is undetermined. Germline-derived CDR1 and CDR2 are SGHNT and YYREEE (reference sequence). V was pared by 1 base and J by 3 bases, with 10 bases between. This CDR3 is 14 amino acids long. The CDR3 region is CASSLNGGYTEAFF. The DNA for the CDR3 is TGTGCCAGCAGCTTGAATGGAGGGTACACTGAAGCTTTCTTT. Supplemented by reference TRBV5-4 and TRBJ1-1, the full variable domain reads ETGVTQSPTHLIKTRGQQVTLRCSSQSGHNTVSWYQQALGQGPQFIFQYYREEENGRGNFPPRFSGLQFPNYSSELNVNALELDDSALYLCASSLNGGYTEAFFGQGTRLTVV.

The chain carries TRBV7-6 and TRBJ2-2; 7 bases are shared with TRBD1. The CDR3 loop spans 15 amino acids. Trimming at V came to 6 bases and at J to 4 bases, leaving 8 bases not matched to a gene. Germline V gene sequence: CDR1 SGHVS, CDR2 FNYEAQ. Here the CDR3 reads CASSERQGFTGELFF. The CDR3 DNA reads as TGTGCCAGCAGTGAAAGACAGGGATTCACCGGGGAGCTGTTTTTT.

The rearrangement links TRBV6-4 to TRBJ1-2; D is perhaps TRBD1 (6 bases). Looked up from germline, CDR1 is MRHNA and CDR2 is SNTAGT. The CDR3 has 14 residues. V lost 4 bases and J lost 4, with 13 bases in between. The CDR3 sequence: CASSVGGAGYGYTF. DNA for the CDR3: TGTGCCAGCAGTGTTGGGGGGGCCGGCTATGGCTACACCTTC.

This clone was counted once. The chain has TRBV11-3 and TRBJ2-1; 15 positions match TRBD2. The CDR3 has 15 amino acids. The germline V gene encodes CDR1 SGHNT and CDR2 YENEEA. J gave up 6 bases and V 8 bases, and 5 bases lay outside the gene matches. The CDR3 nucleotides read TGTGCCAGCGGGACTAGCGGGAGGAGTTTCAATGAGCAGTTCTTC. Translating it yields CASGTSGRSFNEQFF.

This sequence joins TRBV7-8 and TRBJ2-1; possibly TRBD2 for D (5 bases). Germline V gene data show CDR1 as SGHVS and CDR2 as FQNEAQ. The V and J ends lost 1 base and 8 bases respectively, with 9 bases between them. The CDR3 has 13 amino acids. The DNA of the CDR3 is TGTGCCAGCAGCTTAGGGTCCGGGGATGAGCAGTTCTTC. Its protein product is CASSLGSGDEQFF.

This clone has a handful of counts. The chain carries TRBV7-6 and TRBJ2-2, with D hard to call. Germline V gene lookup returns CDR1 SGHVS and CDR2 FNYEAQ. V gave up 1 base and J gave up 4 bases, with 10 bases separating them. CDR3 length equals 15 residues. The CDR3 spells CASSLDGLSTGELFF. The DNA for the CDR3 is TGTGCCAGCAGCTTAGATGGCTTATCCACCGGGGAGCTGTTTTTT.

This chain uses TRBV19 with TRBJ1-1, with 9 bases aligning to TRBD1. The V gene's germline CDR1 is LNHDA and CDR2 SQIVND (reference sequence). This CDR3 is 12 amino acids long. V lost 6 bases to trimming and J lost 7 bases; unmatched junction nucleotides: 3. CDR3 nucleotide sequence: TGTGCCAGTAGGGGACAGGGTGGTGAAGCTTTCTTT. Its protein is CASRGQGGEAFF. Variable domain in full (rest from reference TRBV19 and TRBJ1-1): DGGITQSPKYLFRKEGQNVTLSCEQNLNHDAMYWYRQDPGQGLRLIYYSQIVNDFQKGDIAEGYSVSREKKESFPLTVTSAQKNPTAFYLCASRGQGGEAFFGQGTRLTVV.

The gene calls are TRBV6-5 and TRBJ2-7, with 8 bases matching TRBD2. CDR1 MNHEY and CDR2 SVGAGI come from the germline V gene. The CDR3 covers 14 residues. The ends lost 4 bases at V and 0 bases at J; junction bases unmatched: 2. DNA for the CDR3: TGTGCCAGCAGTTGGCGGGAGGACTCCTACGAGCAGTACTTC. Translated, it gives CASSWREDSYEQYF.

The CDR3 region has the DNA TGTGCCAGCAGGGCGACAGGGAGCTCCTACAATGAGCAGTTCTTC. Encoded protein: CASRATGSSYNEQFF. The gene calls are TRBV6-5 and TRBJ2-1; 7 positions match TRBD1. The CDR3 consists of 15 residues. Germline CDR1 and CDR2: MNHEY and SVGAGI. V lost 6 bases and J lost 0; bases outside the gene matches: 5.

The CDR3, as DNA: TGTGCCAGCAGCGCTACCGGGACAGGATCATCCTACGAGCAGTACTTC. This sequence encodes CASSATGTGSSYEQYF. V is TRBV6-4 and J is TRBJ2-7; TRBD1 matches at 8 bases. Germline V CDR1 and CDR2: MRHNA, SNTAGT. Trimming at V came to 6 bases and at J to 1 base, leaving 11 bases not matched to a gene. The CDR3 runs to 16 residues.

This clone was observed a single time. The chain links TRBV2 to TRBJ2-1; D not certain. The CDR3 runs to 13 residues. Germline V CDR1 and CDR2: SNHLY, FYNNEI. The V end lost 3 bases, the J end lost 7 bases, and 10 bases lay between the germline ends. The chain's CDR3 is CASSESQINEQFF. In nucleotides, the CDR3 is TGTGCCAGCAGTGAGTCCCAGATAAATGAGCAGTTCTTC.

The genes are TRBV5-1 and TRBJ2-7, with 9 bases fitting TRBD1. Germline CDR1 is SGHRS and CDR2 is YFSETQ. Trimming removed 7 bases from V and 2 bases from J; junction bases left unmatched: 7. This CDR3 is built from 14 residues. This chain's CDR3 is CASDHGQGPYEQYF. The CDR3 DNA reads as TGCGCCAGCGACCATGGACAGGGGCCCTACGAGCAGTACTTC.

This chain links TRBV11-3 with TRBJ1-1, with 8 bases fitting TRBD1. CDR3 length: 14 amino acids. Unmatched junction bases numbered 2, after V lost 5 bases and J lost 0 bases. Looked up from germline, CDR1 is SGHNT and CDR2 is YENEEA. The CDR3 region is CASSHRGMNTEAFF. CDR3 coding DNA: TGTGCCAGCAGCCACAGGGGGATGAACACTGAAGCTTTCTTT.

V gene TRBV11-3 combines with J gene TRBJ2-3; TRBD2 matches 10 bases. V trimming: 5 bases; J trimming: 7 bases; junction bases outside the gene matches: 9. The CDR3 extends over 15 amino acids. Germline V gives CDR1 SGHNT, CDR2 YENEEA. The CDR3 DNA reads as TGTGCCAGCAGCACGGCTAGCGGGAGTAAACATACGCAGTATTTT. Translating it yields CASSTASGSKHTQYF. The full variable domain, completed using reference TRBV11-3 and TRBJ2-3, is EAGVVQSPRYKIIEKKQPVAFWCNPISGHNTLYWYLQNLGQGPELLIRYENEEAVDDSQLPKDRFSAERLKGVDSTLKIQPAELGDSAVYLCASSTASGSKHTQYFGPGTRLTVL.

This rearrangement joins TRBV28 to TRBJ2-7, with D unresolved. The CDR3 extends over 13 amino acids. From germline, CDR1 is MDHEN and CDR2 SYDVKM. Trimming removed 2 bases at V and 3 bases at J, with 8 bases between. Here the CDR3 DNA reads TGTGCCAGCAGTTTAGGCGGTTTCTACGAGCAGTACTTC. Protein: CASSLGGFYEQYF.